This T cell receptor (beta chain) appears in the sequencing data of a study of shared clonotypes between healthy human individuals. Profiling relied on immunoSEQ multiplex PCR, and the TCRdb table lists in-frame clones only, not all of them. This table has roughly 2.1 million clones, just over 90% appearing once. Terminally differentiated effector memory CD45RA+ cells were excluded from the naive CD8 cells, which were CD45RO-negative and positively selected for CCR7. Sequencing was done on a sample of naive CD8+ T cells from PBMCs. The sequence was obtained from a man between 18 and 29 years old in good health. Some clones in this sample may be carry-over from other donors' samples.

CDR3 coding DNA: TGTGCCAGCAGTGAACGGGGCTCGACCACTGAAGCTTTCTTT. Translating it yields CASSERGSTTEAFF. V and J are TRBV25-1 and TRBJ1-1; possibly TRBD1 for D (5 bases). The germline V and J ends were trimmed by 2 bases and 4 bases, with 11 bases remaining between them. This CDR3 has 14 amino acids. Germline assignment: CDR1 MGHDK and CDR2 SYGVNS.